This T cell receptor beta chain is drawn from a study of shared clonotypes between healthy human individuals. Donation came from healthy HIV-negative adults that had no recent acute infections or vaccinations. Adult Caucasians living in Nashville, Tennessee made up all of the donors. This clone came up once. Its antigen remains unknown. 250 to 350 ng DNA, some 30,000 T cell genomes, went into unsorted PBMC replicate PCRs. Generated by immunoSEQ multiplex PCR, the TCRdb table keeps only in-frame clones and is missing some. The data contain about 460,000 clones, approximately 71% of them singletons. Notes on the study in general: Few donors limited the genetic and exposure-history diversity represented.

The sequenced sample was PBMCs. This receptor was obtained from a middle-aged woman in good health. Some clones in this sample may be carry-over from other donors' samples.

CDR3 sequence reads: CASSLYGGDTGELFF. CDR3 sequence (DNA): TGTGCCAGCAGCTTATACGGCGGGGACACCGGGGAGCTGTTTTTT. This chain links TRBV7-3 with TRBJ2-2, with a tentative D call TRBD2 (6 bases). This CDR3 comprises 15 residues. CDR1 and CDR2 from the germline V gene are SGHTA and FQGTGA. Trimming left V 2 bases short and J 3 bases short, with 10 bases between.